This entry concerns a single TCR beta chain. As handled by the study authors: Cell counts per sample came from amplifying reference gene primers. Sequencing used immunoSEQ multiplex PCR; TCRdb keeps in-frame clones, though not all of them. V and J calls and clone size are those listed in that table; D and trimming were worked out from the DNA. The sample holds approximately 230,000 clones, about nine tenths seen once. The data stem from a study of blood T cell repertoires in COVID-19. Turning to the study itself: COVID-19 samples, acute and convalescent, were from the United States, Italy and Spain. T cells, B-cell-depleted T cells, or PBMCs provided the cDNA or gDNA that served as material.

J was trimmed by 8 bases and V by 4 bases; bases with no gene match: 10. CDR3 size: 14 residues. The germline CDR1 and CDR2 sequences are LGHDT and YNNKEL (reference sequence). This sequence originates from a man aged 25 to 45 who had recovered from COVID-19. The chain couples TRBV3-1 (or the pseudogene TRBV3-2) to TRBJ1-2; 7 positions agree with TRBD1. Sequenced material: peripheral blood. The CDR3 protein is CASSPTNRGGGYTF. The CDR3 region has the DNA TGTGCCAGCAGCCCCACTAACAGGGGAGGCGGCTACACCTTC.